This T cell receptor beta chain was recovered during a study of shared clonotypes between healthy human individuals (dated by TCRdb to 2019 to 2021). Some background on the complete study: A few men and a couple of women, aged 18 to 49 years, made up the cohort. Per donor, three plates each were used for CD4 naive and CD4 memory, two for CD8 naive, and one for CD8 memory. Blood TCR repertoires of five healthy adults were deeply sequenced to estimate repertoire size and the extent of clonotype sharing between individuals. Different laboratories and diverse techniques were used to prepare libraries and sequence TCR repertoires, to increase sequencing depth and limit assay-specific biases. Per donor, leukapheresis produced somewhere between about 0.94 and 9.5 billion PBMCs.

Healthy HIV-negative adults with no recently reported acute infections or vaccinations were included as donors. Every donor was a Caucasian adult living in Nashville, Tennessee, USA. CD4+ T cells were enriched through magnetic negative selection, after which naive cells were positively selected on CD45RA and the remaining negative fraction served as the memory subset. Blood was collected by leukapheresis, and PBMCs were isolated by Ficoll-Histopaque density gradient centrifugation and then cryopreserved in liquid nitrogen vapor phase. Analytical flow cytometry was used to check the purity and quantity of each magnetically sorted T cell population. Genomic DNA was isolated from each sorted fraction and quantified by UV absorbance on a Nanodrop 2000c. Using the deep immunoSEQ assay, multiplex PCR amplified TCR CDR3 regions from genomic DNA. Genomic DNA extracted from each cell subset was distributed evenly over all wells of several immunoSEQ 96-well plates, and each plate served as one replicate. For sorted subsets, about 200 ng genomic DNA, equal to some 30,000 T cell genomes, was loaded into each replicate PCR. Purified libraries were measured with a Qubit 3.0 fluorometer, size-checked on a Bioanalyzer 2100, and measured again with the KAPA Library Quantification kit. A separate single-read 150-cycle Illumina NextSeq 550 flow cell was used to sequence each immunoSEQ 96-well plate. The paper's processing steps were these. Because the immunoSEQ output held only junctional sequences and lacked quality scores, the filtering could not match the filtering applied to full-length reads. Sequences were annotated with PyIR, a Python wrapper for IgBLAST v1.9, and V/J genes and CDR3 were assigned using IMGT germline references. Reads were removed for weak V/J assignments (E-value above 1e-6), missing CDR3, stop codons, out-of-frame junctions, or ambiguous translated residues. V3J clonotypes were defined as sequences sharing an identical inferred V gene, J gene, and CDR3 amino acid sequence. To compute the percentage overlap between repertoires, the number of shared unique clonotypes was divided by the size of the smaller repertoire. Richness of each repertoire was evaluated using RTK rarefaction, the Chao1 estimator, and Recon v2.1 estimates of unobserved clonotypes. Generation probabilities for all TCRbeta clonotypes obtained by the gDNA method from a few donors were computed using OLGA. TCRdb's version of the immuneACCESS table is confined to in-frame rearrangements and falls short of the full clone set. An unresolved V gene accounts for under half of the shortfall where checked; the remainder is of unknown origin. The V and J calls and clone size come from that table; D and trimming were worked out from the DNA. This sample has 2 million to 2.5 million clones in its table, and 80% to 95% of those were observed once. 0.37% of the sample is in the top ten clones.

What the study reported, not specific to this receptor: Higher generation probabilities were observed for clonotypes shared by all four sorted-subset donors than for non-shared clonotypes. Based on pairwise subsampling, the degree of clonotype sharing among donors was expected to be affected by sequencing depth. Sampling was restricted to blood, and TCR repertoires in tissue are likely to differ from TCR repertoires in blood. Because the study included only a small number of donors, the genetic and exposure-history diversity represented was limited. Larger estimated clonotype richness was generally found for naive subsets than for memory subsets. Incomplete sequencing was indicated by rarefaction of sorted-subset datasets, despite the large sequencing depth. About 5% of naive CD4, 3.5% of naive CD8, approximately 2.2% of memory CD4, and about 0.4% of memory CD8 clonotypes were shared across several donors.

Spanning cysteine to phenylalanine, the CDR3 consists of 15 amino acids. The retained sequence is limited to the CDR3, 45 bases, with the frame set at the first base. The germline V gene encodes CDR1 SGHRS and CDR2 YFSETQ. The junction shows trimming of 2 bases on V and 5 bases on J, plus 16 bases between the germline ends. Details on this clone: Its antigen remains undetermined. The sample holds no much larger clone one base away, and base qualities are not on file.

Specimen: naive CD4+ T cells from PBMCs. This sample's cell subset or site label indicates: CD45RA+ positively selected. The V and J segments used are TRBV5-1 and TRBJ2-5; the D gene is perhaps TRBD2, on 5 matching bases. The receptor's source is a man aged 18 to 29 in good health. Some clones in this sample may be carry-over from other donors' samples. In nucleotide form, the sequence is TGCGCCAGCAGCTTTGAGGCGGGTCCATGGGAGACCCAGTACTTC. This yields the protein CASSFEAGPWETQYF. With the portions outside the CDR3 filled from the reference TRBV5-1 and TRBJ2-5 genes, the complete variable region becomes KAGVTQTPRYLIKTRGQQVTLSCSPISGHRSVSWYQQTPGQGLQFLFEYFSETQRNKGNFPGRFSGRQFSNSRSEMNVSTLELGDSALYLCASSFEAGPWETQYFGPGTRLLVL.